The subject of this entry is one TCR beta chain. This sample is drawn from a study of blood T cell repertoires in COVID-19. At the level of the study: Samples representing acute and convalescent COVID-19 were sourced from the United States, Italy and Spain. Sources were T cells, B-cell-depleted T cells, or PBMCs; the material itself was cDNA or gDNA.

From germline, CDR1 is MDHEN and CDR2 SYDVKM. After removal of 2 bases from V and 7 bases from J, the junction contained 5 bases not matched to a gene. The CDR3 runs to 15 residues. Per the original data handling: Researchers report that nucleated cell counts were estimated from reference gene primer amplification. Sequenced by immunoSEQ multiplex PCR; TCRdb stores in-frame clones only, minus some. Clone size and V and J calls were adopted from that table, with D and trimming inferred from the DNA. The sample lists about 140,000 clones, about 86% occurring once. Specimen: peripheral blood. V and J are TRBV28 and TRBJ1-6; TRBD1 aligns across 7 bases. The TCR comes from a woman in her sixties with acute or convalescent COVID-19. For the CDR3, the DNA is TGTGCCAGCAGTTTAGTTCAGGGGGTGAATTCACCCCTCCACTTT. The encoded protein is CASSLVQGVNSPLHF.